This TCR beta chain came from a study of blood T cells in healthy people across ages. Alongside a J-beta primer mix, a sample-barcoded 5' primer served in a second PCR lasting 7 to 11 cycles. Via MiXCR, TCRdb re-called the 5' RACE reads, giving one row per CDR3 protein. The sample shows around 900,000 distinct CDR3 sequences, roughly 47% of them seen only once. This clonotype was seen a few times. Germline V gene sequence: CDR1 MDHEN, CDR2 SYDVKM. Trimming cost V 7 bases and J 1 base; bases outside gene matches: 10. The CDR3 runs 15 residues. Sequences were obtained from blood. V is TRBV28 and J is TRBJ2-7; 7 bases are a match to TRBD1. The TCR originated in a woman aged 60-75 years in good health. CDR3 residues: CASTPTGLVSYEQYF. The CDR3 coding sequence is TGTGCCAGCACCCCGACAGGGCTCGTTTCCTACGAGCAGTACTTC. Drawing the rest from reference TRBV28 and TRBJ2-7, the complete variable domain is DVKVTQSSRYLVKRTGEKVFLECVQDMDHENMFWYRQDPGLGLRLIYFSYDVKMKEKGDIPEGYSVSREKKERFSLILESASTNQTSMYLCASTPTGLVSYEQYFGPGTRLTVT.